The 25 T cell receptor beta chains reported below all come from one sample, sequenced in a study of blood T cell repertoires in COVID-19. Some clones are missing from TCRdb's copy, which holds only in-frame ones; the method was immunoSEQ multiplex PCR. Here the sample spans roughly 380,000 clones, roughly 86% being singletons. Sequenced: PBMCs or T cells enriched from blood (not recorded which). The receptors originated from a young man who had recovered from COVID-19.

This clone was seen just once. The rearrangement uses TRBV6-5 and TRBJ1-5; TRBD1 is a possible D gene (5 bases). Germline CDR1 and CDR2: MNHEY and SVGAGI. V lost 6 bases and J lost 7, with 16 bases in between. The CDR3 extends over 14 amino acids. DNA for the CDR3: TGTGCCAGCAGCCCCACGTCAGGGTACCAGCCCCAGCATTTT. Amino acids: CASSPTSGYQPQHF.

V and J are TRBV7-3 and TRBJ1-1, with D perhaps TRBD1 (6 bases). The V and J ends lost 5 bases and 4 bases respectively, with 11 bases between them. Germline V CDR1 and CDR2: SGHTA, FQGTGA. This CDR3 contains 13 residues. CDR3 in amino acids: CASSQQGITEAFF. The CDR3 region has the DNA TGTGCCAGCAGCCAACAGGGAATCACTGAAGCTTTCTTT.

J is TRBJ2-1 and V is TRBV10-3; the D gene is possibly TRBD1 (5 bases). V lost 3 bases, J lost 0 bases, and 9 bases lay in between. CDR3 size: 15 residues. Germline V lookup: CDR1 ENHRY, CDR2 SYGVKD. The CDR3 nucleotides read TGTGCCATCAGTGACTCAGGGCTCTCCTACAATGAGCAGTTCTTC. This translates into CAISDSGLSYNEQFF.

The chain uses TRBV4-2 and TRBJ1-1, with a tentative D call TRBD1 (6 bases). The CDR3 runs 15 residues. The V end lost 3 bases, the J end lost 0 bases, and 11 bases lay between the germline ends. The germline gives CDR1 LGHNA, CDR2 YNFKEQ. The CDR3 coding sequence is TGTGCCAGCAGCCAGGTGCGGGGGCTGAACACTGAAGCTTTCTTT. This sequence encodes CASSQVRGLNTEAFF.

The chain couples TRBV6-1 to TRBJ1-2, with TRBD1 as a possible D gene (6 bases). The length of the CDR3 is 17 residues. Germline CDR1 MNHNS, CDR2 SASEGT. V was cut by 7 bases and J by 0 bases, with 21 bases left in between. For the CDR3, the DNA is TGTGCCAGCAATGAGGGGTACAGGGTACAGGCTAACTATGGCTACACCTTC. Amino acids: CASNEGYRVQANYGYTF.

The J gene is TRBJ1-1, the V gene TRBV5-4; 12 bases are a match to TRBD1. The CDR3 is 15 amino acids. V dropped 4 bases and J dropped 5; count of bases not matched to a gene: 6. Germline V lookup: CDR1 SGHNT, CDR2 YYREEE (reference sequence). The CDR3 nucleotides read TGTGCCAGCAGCCCACGGGACAGGGGGCCAACTGAAGCTTTCTTT. Translated: CASSPRDRGPTEAFF. The full variable domain, rest sourced from reference TRBV5-4 and TRBJ1-1, is ETGVTQSPTHLIKTRGQQVTLRCSSQSGHNTVSWYQQALGQGPQFIFQYYREEENGRGNFPPRFSGLQFPNYSSELNVNALELDDSALYLCASSPRDRGPTEAFFGQGTRLTVV.

CDR3 in DNA: TGTGCCACCAGTGATGCCGGAGTAGCGGGGGGTAGGGATGAGCAGTTCTTC. Encoded protein: CATSDAGVAGGRDEQFF. The V gene is TRBV24-1, the J gene TRBJ2-1; TRBD2 matches at 10 bases. V dropped 3 bases and J dropped 8; count of bases not matched to a gene: 12. The germline V gene has CDR1 KGHDR and CDR2 SFDVKD. This CDR3 is 17 amino acids long.

The chain couples TRBV4-1 to TRBJ1-1; a weak D match, TRBD1 (5 bases). V was cut by 4 bases and J by 0 bases, with 9 bases left in between. Germline V gene lookup returns CDR1 MGHRA and CDR2 YSYEKL. CDR3 length: 14 residues. The CDR3 loop is CASSLTAMNTEAFF. The CDR3 DNA follows: TGCGCCAGCAGCCTGACAGCTATGAACACTGAAGCTTTCTTT.

The gene calls are TRBV5-1 and TRBJ1-6; TRBD1 aligns across 9 bases. Germline V gene sequence: CDR1 SGHRS, CDR2 YFSETQ. The CDR3 spans 15 residues. V shed 2 bases, J shed 9 bases, and the junction held 6 bases outside the gene matches. This CDR3 is CASSLAGQGRSPLHF. The CDR3 DNA follows: TGCGCCAGCAGCTTAGCGGGACAGGGACGTTCACCCCTCCACTTT.

V gene TRBV9 combines with J gene TRBJ2-7, with unresolved D. The V end was cut by 3 bases, the J end by 3 bases, with 10 bases between. The length of the CDR3 is 13 residues. Germline V gene data show CDR1 as SGDLS and CDR2 as YYNGEE. The DNA of the CDR3 is TGTGCCAGCAGCGAAACCCCTAACTACGAGCAGTACTTC. It is translated as CASSETPNYEQYF.

The chain is built from TRBV19 and TRBJ1-5, with 8 nucleotides matching TRBD1. The trim removed 6 bases at V and 6 bases at J, leaving 7 bases unmatched. CDR1 LNHDA and CDR2 SQIVND come from the germline V gene (reference sequence). The CDR3 is 14 residues long. CDR3 nucleotides: TGTGCCAGTAGACAAACAGGGGGTGTTCAGCCCCAGCATTTT. Translating gives CASRQTGGVQPQHF. Together with reference TRBV19 and TRBJ1-5, the CDR3 gives the full variable domain: DGGITQSPKYLFRKEGQNVTLSCEQNLNHDAMYWYRQDPGQGLRLIYYSQIVNDFQKGDIAEGYSVSREKKESFPLTVTSAQKNPTAFYLCASRQTGGVQPQHFGDGTRLSIL.

V usage is TRBV5-1 and J usage is TRBJ2-7; 8 bases are shared with TRBD2. Losses at the gene ends were 0 bases for V and 5 bases for J; bases not matched to a gene: 4. The CDR3 is 14 residues long. CDR1 is SGHRS and CDR2 is YFSETQ in the germline V gene. The CDR3 spells CASSLGGGSDEQYF. The CDR3 coding sequence is TGCGCCAGCAGCTTGGGCGGGGGGTCGGACGAGCAGTACTTC.

This clone was detected only once. This rearrangement joins TRBV4-1 to TRBJ2-2; a possible D gene is TRBD2 (5 bases). V was trimmed by 6 bases and J by 2 bases, leaving 10 bases between them. The CDR3 is 14 amino acids. Germline CDR1 MGHRA, CDR2 YSYEKL. The CDR3 nucleotides read TGCGCCAGCAGAATAGCGACAAACACCGGGGAGCTGTTTTTT. Residues: CASRIATNTGELFF.

The rearrangement uses TRBV19 and TRBJ2-7; D is perhaps TRBD1 (5 bases). CDR3 length: 16 residues. Trimming pared 1 base from V and 3 bases from J, leaving 16 bases between. Germline V lookup: CDR1 LNHDA, CDR2 SQIVND (reference sequence). The CDR3 nucleotides read TGTGCCAGTAGTATAGCAGAAAGGACACCCTACTACGAGCAGTACTTC. Translating it yields CASSIAERTPYYEQYF.

Comment on this clone: An end of the junction differs from the germline gene, which may be a read error. The chain uses TRBV18 and TRBJ2-2; 7 bases map to TRBD1. The CDR3 is made up of 16 amino acids. Looked up from germline, CDR1 is KGHSH and CDR2 is LQKENI. The CDR3 DNA sequence: TGTGCCAGCTCACCGCCAGTGACAGGGAACTCCGGGGAGCTGTTTTTT. Its translation is CASSPPVTGNSGELFF.

The chain carries TRBV7-9 and TRBJ2-1; 8 bases map to TRBD1. Germline loops: CDR1 SEHNR, CDR2 FQNEAQ (reference sequence). The CDR3 is 15 amino acids. The J segment lost 5 bases and the V segment lost 5 bases, leaving 8 bases of the junction unmatched. The CDR3 nucleotides read TGTGCCAGCAGCCCTTCGACAGGGGCCAACAATGAGCAGTTCTTC. Its translation: CASSPSTGANNEQFF.

The V and J genes are TRBV6-5 and TRBJ1-2, with 9 bases lining up with TRBD1. This CDR3 contains 13 residues. The germline CDR1 and CDR2 sequences are MNHEY and SVGAGI. V shed 7 bases, J shed 5 bases, and the junction held 5 bases outside the gene matches. The CDR3 reads CASTTGGFYGYTF. In DNA, the CDR3 is TGTGCCAGCACTACAGGGGGCTTTTATGGCTACACCTTC.

V and J are TRBV6-5 and TRBJ1-5; unclear D gene. The CDR3 runs 13 residues. Trimming stripped 0 bases from V and 6 bases from J, with 6 bases between. In germline, CDR1 is MNHEY, CDR2 SVGAGI. The CDR3 DNA reads TGTGCCAGCAGTTACTCGACGGGTCAGCCCCAGCATTTT. Amino acids: CASSYSTGQPQHF.

This clone was seen once. The chain combines TRBV4-1 with TRBJ2-2, with 8 bases matching TRBD1. The CDR3 length is 16 residues. V was pared by 5 bases and J by 2 bases, with 7 bases of the junction left unmatched. The germline gives CDR1 MGHRA, CDR2 YSYEKL. The CDR3 DNA reads as TGCGCCAGCAGCTTGTGGACAGGGAGTAACACCGGGGAGCTGTTTTTT. Its translation is CASSLWTGSNTGELFF.

The chain links TRBV28 to TRBJ1-2; D perhaps matches TRBD1 (6 bases). The germline V gene encodes CDR1 MDHEN and CDR2 SYDVKM. V lost 6 bases, J lost 8 bases, and 13 bases lay in between. CDR3 length equals 12 residues. The CDR3: CASSSTGFGYTF. CDR3 bases: TGTGCCAGCAGCTCTACAGGGTTCGGCTACACCTTC.

This chain joins TRBV3-1 (or the pseudogene TRBV3-2) and TRBJ2-5; possible D gene TRBD2, 6 bases. Germline values: CDR1 LGHDT, CDR2 YNNKEL (reference sequence). V gave up 7 bases and J gave up 7 bases, with 13 bases separating them. This CDR3 contains 12 residues. The CDR3, as DNA: TGTGCCAGCAAAGCCGGGGGAGGGACCCAGTACTTC. Translation gives CASKAGGGTQYF.

This chain connects TRBV7-9 to TRBJ2-1, with D perhaps TRBD2 (6 bases). This CDR3 has 14 residues. CDR1 SEHNR and CDR2 FQNEAQ come from the germline V gene (reference sequence). With 5 bases removed from V and 3 bases from J, the gap between germline ends came to 11 bases. CDR3 protein: CASSAGLNYNEQFF. The CDR3 DNA sequence: TGTGCCAGCAGCGCGGGACTCAACTACAATGAGCAGTTCTTC.

This clone was counted once. The V call is TRBV4-2, the J call TRBJ2-5; maybe TRBD1 (6 bases). This CDR3 region has 14 residues. Germline loops: CDR1 LGHNA, CDR2 YNFKEQ. The V and J ends lost 3 bases and 2 bases respectively, with 10 bases between them. The chain's CDR3 is CASSHHGQQETQYF. As DNA, the CDR3 is TGTGCCAGCAGCCACCACGGACAGCAAGAGACCCAGTACTTC.

The chain has TRBV5-1 and TRBJ1-1, with D possibly TRBD1 on 6 matching bases. The CDR3 has 13 amino acids. V was clipped by 5 bases and J by 7 bases, with 15 bases between them. Per the germline V gene, CDR1 is SGHRS and CDR2 is YFSETQ. The CDR3 DNA reads TGCGCCAGCAGTCTCGAGGGGGAAGGTGAAGCTTTCTTT. Its protein product is CASSLEGEGEAFF.

The rearrangement joins TRBV5-6 to TRBJ2-5; TRBD1 is a possible D gene (5 bases). This CDR3 comprises 14 residues. In germline, CDR1 is SGHDT, CDR2 YYEEEE. V was pared by 4 bases and J by 5 bases, with 15 bases between. The CDR3 nucleotides read TGTGCCAGCAGCACCCAAGGGGCGTGGGAGACCCAGTACTTC. Protein product: CASSTQGAWETQYF.